The TCR beta chain under discussion was sequenced for a study of type 1 regulatory T cells. About the research overall: T-allo10 is a Tr1-enriched, alloantigen-specific CD4 T cell product made in vitro.

This clonotype was detected a few times. What it recognizes is unknown. Study observations and caveats: Tr1 cells had a more restricted TCR repertoire than non-Tr1 cells.

Germline lookup yields CDR1 DFQATT and CDR2 SNEGSKA (reference sequence). The V and J ends lost 5 bases and 8 bases, in that order; junction bases with no gene match: 8. The CDR3 is made up of 13 amino acids. TCRdb reprocessed the reads with MiXCR, giving one entry per CDR3 protein. The data show 65,000 to 80,000 distinct CDR3 sequences, roughly 20% seen once. This clonotype originated in a human donor in good health. The sequenced sample consisted of cultured type 1 regulatory T (Tr1) cells, either the whole culture or a sorted fraction (not recorded which). V and J are TRBV20-1 and TRBJ2-1; 8 positions agree with TRBD2. CDR3 in DNA: TGCAGTGCTGCCGGGACTAGGATGGATGAGCAGTTCTTC. Its protein is CSAAGTRMDEQFF.